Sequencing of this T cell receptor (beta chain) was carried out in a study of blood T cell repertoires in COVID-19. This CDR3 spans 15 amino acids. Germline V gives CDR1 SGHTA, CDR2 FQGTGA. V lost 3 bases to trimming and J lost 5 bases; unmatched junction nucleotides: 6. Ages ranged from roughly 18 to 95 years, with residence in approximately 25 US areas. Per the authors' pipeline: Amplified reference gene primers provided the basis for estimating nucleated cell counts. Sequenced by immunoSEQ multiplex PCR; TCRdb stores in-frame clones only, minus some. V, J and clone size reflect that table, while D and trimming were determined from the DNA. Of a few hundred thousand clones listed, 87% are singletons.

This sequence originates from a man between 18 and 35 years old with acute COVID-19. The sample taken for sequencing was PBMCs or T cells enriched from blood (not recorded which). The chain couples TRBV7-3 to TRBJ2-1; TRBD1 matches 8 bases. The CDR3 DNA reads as TGTGCCAGCAGCTTCGACAGGGGCCGTCACAATGAGCAGTTCTTC. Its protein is CASSFDRGRHNEQFF.